This TCR beta chain was recovered during a study of patients and donors after allogeneic stem cell transplantation (dated by TCRdb to the early 2020s). Notes on this clonotype: It lacks a known antigen. Base qualities were left out, and no much larger clone turns up one base away.

The germline V gene (reference sequence) sets CDR1 to MNHEY and CDR2 to SMNVEV. V and J are truncated by 0 bases and 4 bases respectively, leaving an intervening sequence of 16 bases. From cysteine to phenylalanine, the CDR3 is 17 amino acids long. Only the CDR3 DNA stays, 51 bases, in frame from base 1. Libraries were constructed by RT-PCR. This sample was sequenced with a NextSeq 550. TCRdb ran its own pipeline on the public reads, namely fastp trimming at Q25 and MiXCR clone calling, and kept in-frame beta chains. Each CDR3 protein gets just one entry, which takes the most common genes and DNA from the rows behind it. The sample data list some 960,000 distinct CDR3 sequences, and 18% of these were observed just once. The top ten constitute about 6% of the sample.

The sequenced material came from blood, either unsorted or a sorted T cell fraction (not recorded which). This clonotype originated in a human donor who was either an allogeneic HSCT recipient or a stem cell or donor lymphocyte infusion donor (not recorded which). It is not recorded whose cells these are; they may come from a transplant donor. The V and J genes are TRBV27 and TRBJ2-1, with the D gene not confidently named. CDR3 sequence: CASSLSMLGNRYNEQFF. The DNA sequence is as follows: TGTGCCAGCAGTTTATCGATGTTGGGAAACCGATACAATGAGCAGTTCTTC.